Detailed here is one TCR beta chain. V trimming: 4 bases; J trimming: 8 bases; junction bases outside the gene matches: 5. Germline values: CDR1 SGHNT, CDR2 YYREEE (reference sequence). The CDR3 runs to 14 residues. Original processing methods: For nucleated cells, counts were estimated from reference gene primer amplification. TCRdb's copy holds only in-frame clones and misses some; the assay was immunoSEQ multiplex PCR. Clone size and V and J calls were adopted from that table, with D and trimming inferred from the DNA. The sample includes about 300,000 clones, roughly 90% of them seen just once. This sample is part of a study of blood T cell repertoires in COVID-19. Study context: In each case, the material was cDNA or gDNA derived from T cells, B-cell-depleted T cells, or PBMCs.

The sequence was collected from a man aged 18 to 29 who had recovered from COVID-19. The material sequenced was peripheral blood. J is TRBJ2-1 and V is TRBV5-4, with TRBD2 matching over 11 bases. CDR3 in DNA: TGTGCCAGCAGCGACACTAGCGGGAGCGATGAGCAGTTCTTC. This gives the protein CASSDTSGSDEQFF.